This T cell receptor beta chain derives from a study of CD8 T cells in ankylosing spondylitis. Findings of the study overall: What appeared characteristic of ankylosing spondylitis blood was a TCR beta motif of eight highly homologous variants. Disease-linked clones were reportedly significantly enriched in matched ankylosing spondylitis synovial fluid.

TCRdb redid the calling of the 5' RACE reads with MiXCR, one entry per CDR3 protein. This sample has just over 350,000 distinct CDR3 sequences, with more than 20% found just once. This clonotype was recorded a few times. Its target is not known. Sequence at one end of the junction differs from germline and may be a read error. From germline, CDR1 is SGHDT and CDR2 YYEEEE. The CDR3 consists of 9 residues. Sequencing was done on a sample of blood, either unsorted or a sorted T cell fraction (not recorded which). This clonotype was sampled from a male donor with ankylosing spondylitis or in good health (not recorded which). The rearrangement uses TRBV5-6 and TRBJ2-7; D is unclear. The CDR3 region has the DNA TGTGCCAGCAGCTTGTTTCGCACCTTC. It specifies CASSLFRTF.